These T cell receptor beta chains were read from a single sample in a study of a mutant IDH1 vaccine in newly diagnosed glioma. Sequencing was performed with immunoSEQ multiplex PCR; in TCRdb, only in-frame clones are kept and a portion is missing. This table has approximately 67,000 clones, over 75% appearing once. The antigens of these receptors remain unknown. The starting material was PBMCs, obtained from a glioma patient whose treatment included an IDH1 peptide vaccine. The receptors were gathered from a man aged 18 to 30 with glioma. CDR3s leave out the opening cysteine and the closing phenylalanine or tryptophan.

v_gene,j_gene,CDR3aa
TRBV7-9,TRBJ1-5,ASSLPGGSNQPQH
TRBV5-1,TRBJ2-7,ASSLGPTGPSSYEQY
TRBV6-5,TRBJ1-6,ASSPPGTYNSPLH
TRBV5-1,TRBJ1-2,ASSLTGGGRNYGYT
TRBV6-5,TRBJ2-5,ASSYQGAETQY
TRBV5-1,TRBJ2-2,ATGTGFGELF
TRBV19,TRBJ1-4,ASNRGEKLF
TRBV18,TRBJ1-3,ASSHGASGNTIY
TRBV4-1,TRBJ1-5,ASSQDRQNQPQH
TRBV19,TRBJ2-5,ASSNPTGATKTQY
TRBV19,TRBJ1-1,ASSRQGANTEAF
TRBV4-3,TRBJ2-2,ASSQDRQNTGELF
TRBV7-9,TRBJ2-2,ASSSRLAPMNTGELF
TRBV19,TRBJ2-4,ASSPRGVGIQY
TRBV2,TRBJ1-2,ASSEALYGIYGYT
TRBV4-1,TRBJ1-2,ASSQDSWRVNYGYT
TRBV6-6,TRBJ1-2,ASSYGPPLGYT
TRBV5-4,TRBJ1-2,ASSSARPLGYT
TRBV25-1,TRBJ2-3,ASLTTAGDGVTDTQY
TRBV6-6,TRBJ1-2,ASSFAPSYGYT
TRBV28,TRBJ1-1,ASSLSWRTEAF
TRBV19,TRBJ1-5,ASRPGTVSNQPQH
TRBV7-9,TRBJ1-2,ASSLGFSQGYGYT
TRBV7-6,TRBJ1-4,ASSPDRLNEKLF
TRBV6-6,TRBJ1-1,ASSVTGRNTEAF
TRBV4-2,TRBJ2-7,ASSPYGTGAYEQY
TRBV28,TRBJ1-2,ASSLSPGGYT
TRBV9,TRBJ2-1,ASSVAGNTYNEQF
TRBV7-6,TRBJ1-5,ASSLETNQPQH
TRBV4-1,TRBJ2-5,ASSQDWAAGGQETQY
TRBV11-1,TRBJ1-5,ASSLSGSNQPQH
TRBV5-4,TRBJ1-1,ASSLGGRGAEAF
TRBV2,TRBJ2-3,ASSEYRRSTGDTQY
TRBV19,TRBJ2-7,ASRPTGKRYEQY
TRBV30,TRBJ1-1,AWNRQVWNTEAF
TRBV7-2,TRBJ2-5,ASSFNLGKTQY
TRBV7-9,TRBJ2-7,ASRPQGSGEQY
TRBV5-1,TRBJ1-4,ASSVAPPGGSNEKLF
TRBV7-9,TRBJ1-1,ASTTTVTEAF
TRBV6-5,TRBJ1-4,ASSWGGEGEKLF
TRBV4-1,TRBJ2-1,ASSPGAGGRREQF
TRBV7-8,TRBJ1-1,ASSEDRTVRDTEAF
TRBV11-3,TRBJ2-1,ASSSGLAGAYEQF
TRBV5-6,TRBJ1-5,ASSFRDRPNQPQH
TRBV6-5,TRBJ2-5,ASSYFAGRETQY
TRBV18,TRBJ1-2,ASSPGQVESYT
TRBV7-6,TRBJ2-7,ASSLEGGEQY
TRBV7-9,TRBJ1-1,ASSPAGDTKKAF
TRBV7-9,TRBJ2-7,ASSFQGFGSYEQY
TRBV7-8,TRBJ2-7,ASSQPPPNWTSATYEQY
TRBV11-2,TRBJ1-2,ASRFTGGDGYT
TRBV4-2,TRBJ1-5,ASSQTPKFYSNQPQH
TRBV13,TRBJ2-1,ASSPPGNEQF
TRBV10-1,TRBJ1-2,ASSESGQINYGYT
TRBV9,TRBJ1-2,ASSVGSVGGADGYT